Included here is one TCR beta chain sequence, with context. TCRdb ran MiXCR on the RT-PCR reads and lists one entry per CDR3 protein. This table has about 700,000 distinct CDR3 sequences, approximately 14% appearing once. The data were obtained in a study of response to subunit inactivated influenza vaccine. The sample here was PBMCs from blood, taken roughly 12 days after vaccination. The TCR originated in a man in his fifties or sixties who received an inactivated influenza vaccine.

The CDR3, as DNA: TGTGCCAGCAGCTTAGCGCGAGATGAGACCCAGTACTTC. Translating it yields CASSLARDETQYF. The genes are TRBV7-2 and TRBJ2-5; D is unresolved. Trimming cost V 0 bases and J 5 bases, with 7 bases left between them. CDR1 SGHTA and CDR2 FQGNSA come from the germline V gene. The CDR3 consists of 13 residues.